This T cell receptor (beta chain) appears in the sequencing data of a study of T cell responses to AZD1222 COVID-19 vaccine. Germline V gene data show CDR1 as SGDLS and CDR2 as YYNGEE. The CDR3 is 17 residues long. V was clipped by 1 base and J by 2 bases; unmatched bases: 9. Concerning this clone: Its specificity is not known.

Sequencing was performed with immunoSEQ multiplex PCR; in TCRdb, only in-frame clones are kept and a portion is missing. The data hold about 180,000 clones, with 80% to 95% observed a single time. The study, taken as a whole, reports: Nearly half of unique spike-specific TCRs reportedly avoided B.1.351 and B.1.1.7 mutated regions.

Material: peripheral blood, obtained 28 days after the second AZD1222 dose. The J gene is TRBJ2-3, the V gene TRBV9; 8 nucleotides line up with TRBD2. This TCR was recovered from an adult who received the AZD1222 COVID-19 vaccine. CDR3 amino acids: CASSVSGGKSVTDTQYF. The CDR3 coding sequence is TGTGCCAGCAGCGTAAGCGGGGGAAAATCGGTCACAGATACGCAGTATTTT. The complete variable domain, with remaining parts taken from reference TRBV9 and TRBJ2-3, reads DSGVTQTPKHLITATGQRVTLRCSPRSGDLSVYWYQQSLDQGLQFLIQYYNGEERAKGNILERFSAQQFPDLHSELNLSSLELGDSALYFCASSVSGGKSVTDTQYFGPGTRLTVL.